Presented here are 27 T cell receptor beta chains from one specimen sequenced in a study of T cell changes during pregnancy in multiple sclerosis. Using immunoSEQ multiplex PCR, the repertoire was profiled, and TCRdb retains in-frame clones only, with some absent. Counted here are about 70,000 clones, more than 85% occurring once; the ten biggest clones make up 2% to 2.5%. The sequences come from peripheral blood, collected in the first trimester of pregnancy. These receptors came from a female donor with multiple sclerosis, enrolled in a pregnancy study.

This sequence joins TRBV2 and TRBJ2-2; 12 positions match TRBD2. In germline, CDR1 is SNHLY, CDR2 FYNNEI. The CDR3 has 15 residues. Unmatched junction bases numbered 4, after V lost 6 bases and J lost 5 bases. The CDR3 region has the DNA TGTGCCAGCAGCGCCGGGACTAGCGGGACCGGGGAGCTGTTTTTT. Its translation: CASSAGTSGTGELFF.

The CDR3 DNA reads as TGTGCCAGCAGCAGCCGGGGTAGCACAGATACGCAGTATTTT. It encodes CASSSRGSTDTQYF. V and J are TRBV5-4 and TRBJ2-3; tentative D call: TRBD2 (5 bases). The CDR3 runs to 14 residues. Trimming took 4 bases from V and 0 from J, leaving 9 bases between them. Germline CDR1 SGHNT, CDR2 YYREEE (reference sequence).

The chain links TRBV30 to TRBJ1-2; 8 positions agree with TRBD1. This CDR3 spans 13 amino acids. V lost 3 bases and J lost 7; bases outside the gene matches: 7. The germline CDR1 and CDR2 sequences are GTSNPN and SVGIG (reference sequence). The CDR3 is CAWRRQGISGYTF. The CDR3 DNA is TGTGCCTGGAGGCGACAGGGGATCAGTGGCTACACCTTC.

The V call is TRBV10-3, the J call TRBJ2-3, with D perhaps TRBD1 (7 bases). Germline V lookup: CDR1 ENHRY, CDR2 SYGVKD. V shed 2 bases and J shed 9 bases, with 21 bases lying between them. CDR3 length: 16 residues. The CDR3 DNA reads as TGTGCCATCAGTGAGGGGGACCCAGGGGGGTTCCAGACGCAGTATTTT. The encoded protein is CAISEGDPGGFQTQYF.

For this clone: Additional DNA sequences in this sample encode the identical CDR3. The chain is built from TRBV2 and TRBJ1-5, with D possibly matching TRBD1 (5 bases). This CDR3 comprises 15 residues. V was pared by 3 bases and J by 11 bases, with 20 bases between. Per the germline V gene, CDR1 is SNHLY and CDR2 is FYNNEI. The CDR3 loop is CASSEARRAGGAQHF. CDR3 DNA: TGTGCCAGCAGTGAGGCGCGAAGGGCCGGGGGTGCCCAGCATTTT.

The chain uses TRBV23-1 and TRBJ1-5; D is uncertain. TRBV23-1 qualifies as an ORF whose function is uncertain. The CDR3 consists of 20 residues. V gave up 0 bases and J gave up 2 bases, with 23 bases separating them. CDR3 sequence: CASSQSRAASRFNGNQPQHF. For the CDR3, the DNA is TGCGCCAGCAGTCAATCGCGGGCAGCCTCCCGATTTAATGGCAATCAGCCCCAGCATTTT.

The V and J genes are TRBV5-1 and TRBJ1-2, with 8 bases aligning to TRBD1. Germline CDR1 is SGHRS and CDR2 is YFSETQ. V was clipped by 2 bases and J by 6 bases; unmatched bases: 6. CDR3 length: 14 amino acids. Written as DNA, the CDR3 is TGCGCCAGCAGCTTCCGACAGGGGCCCAATGGCTACACCTTC. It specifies CASSFRQGPNGYTF. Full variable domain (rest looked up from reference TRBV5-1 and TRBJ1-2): KAGVTQTPRYLIKTRGQQVTLSCSPISGHRSVSWYQQTPGQGLQFLFEYFSETQRNKGNFPGRFSGRQFSNSRSEMNVSTLELGDSALYLCASSFRQGPNGYTFGSGTRLTVV.

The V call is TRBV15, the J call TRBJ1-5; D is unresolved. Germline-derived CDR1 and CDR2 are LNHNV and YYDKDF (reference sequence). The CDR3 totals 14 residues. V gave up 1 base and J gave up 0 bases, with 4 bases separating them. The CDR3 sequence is CATSRVLSNQPQHF. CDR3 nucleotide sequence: TGTGCCACCAGCAGAGTACTTAGCAATCAGCCCCAGCATTTT.

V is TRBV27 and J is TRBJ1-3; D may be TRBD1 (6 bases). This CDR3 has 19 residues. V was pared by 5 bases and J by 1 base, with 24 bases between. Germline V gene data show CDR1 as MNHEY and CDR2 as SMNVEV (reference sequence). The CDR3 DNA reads TGTGCCAGCAGTCCCTTAACAGGGATAGACTCTTATTCTGGAAACACCATATATTTT. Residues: CASSPLTGIDSYSGNTIYF.

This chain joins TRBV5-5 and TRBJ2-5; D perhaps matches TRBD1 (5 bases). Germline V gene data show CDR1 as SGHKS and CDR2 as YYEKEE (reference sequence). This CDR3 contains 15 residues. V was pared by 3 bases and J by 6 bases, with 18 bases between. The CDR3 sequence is CASSSQGSTIKTQYF. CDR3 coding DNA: TGTGCCAGCAGCTCTCAGGGATCAACTATAAAGACCCAGTACTTC.

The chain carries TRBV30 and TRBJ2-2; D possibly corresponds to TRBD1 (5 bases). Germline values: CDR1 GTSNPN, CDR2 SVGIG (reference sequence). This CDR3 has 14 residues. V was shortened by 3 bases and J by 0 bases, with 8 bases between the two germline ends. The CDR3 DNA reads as TGTGCCTGGAGCCTGACAGCGAACACCGGGGAGCTGTTTTTT. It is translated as CAWSLTANTGELFF.

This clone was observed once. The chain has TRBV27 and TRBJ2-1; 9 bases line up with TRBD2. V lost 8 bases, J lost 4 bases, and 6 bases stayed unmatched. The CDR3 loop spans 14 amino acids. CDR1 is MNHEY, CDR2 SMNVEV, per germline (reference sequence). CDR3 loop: CASSASGDYNEQFF. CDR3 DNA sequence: TGTGCCAGCTCAGCTAGCGGGGATTACAATGAGCAGTTCTTC.

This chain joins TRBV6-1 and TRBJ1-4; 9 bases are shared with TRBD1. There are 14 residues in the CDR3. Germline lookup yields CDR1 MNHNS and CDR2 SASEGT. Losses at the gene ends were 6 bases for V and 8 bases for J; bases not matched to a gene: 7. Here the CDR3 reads CASRTGTGTEKLFF. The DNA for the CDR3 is TGTGCCAGCAGAACCGGGACAGGGACCGAAAAACTGTTTTTT.

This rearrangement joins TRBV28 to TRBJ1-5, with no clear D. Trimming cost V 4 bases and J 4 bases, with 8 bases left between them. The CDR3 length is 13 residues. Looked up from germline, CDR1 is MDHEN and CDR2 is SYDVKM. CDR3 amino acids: CASSSAGNQPQHF. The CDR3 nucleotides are TGTGCCAGCAGTTCGGCGGGGAATCAGCCCCAGCATTTT.

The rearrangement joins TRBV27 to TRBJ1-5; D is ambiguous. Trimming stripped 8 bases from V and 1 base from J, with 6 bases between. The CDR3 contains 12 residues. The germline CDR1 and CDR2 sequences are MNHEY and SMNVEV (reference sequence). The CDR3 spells CASARSNQPQHF. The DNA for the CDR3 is TGTGCCAGCGCGAGAAGCAATCAGCCCCAGCATTTT.

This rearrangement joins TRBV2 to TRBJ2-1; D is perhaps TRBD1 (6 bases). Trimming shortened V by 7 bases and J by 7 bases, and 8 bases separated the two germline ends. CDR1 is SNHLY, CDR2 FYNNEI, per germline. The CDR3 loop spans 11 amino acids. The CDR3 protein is CASTDRNEQFF. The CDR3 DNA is TGTGCCAGCACAGACAGGAATGAGCAGTTCTTC.

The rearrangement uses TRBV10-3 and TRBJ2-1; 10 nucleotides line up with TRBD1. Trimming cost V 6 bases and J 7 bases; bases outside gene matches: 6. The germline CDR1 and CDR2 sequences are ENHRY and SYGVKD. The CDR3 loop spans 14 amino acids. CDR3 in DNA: TGTGCCATCAGGCAGGACAGGGGGTCAAATGAGCAGTTCTTC. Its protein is CAIRQDRGSNEQFF.

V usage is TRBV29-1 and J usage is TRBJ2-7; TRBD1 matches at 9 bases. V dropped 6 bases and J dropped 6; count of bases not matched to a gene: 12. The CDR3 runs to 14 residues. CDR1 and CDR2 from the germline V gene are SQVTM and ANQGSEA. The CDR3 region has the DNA TGCAGCGTCAACTCGGGACAGGGTCTAGCCGAGCAGTACTTC. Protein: CSVNSGQGLAEQYF.

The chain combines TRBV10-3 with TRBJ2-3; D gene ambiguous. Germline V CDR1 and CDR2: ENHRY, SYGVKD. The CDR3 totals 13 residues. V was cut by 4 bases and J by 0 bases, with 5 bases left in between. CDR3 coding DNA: TGTGCCATCAGTGGGCGGAGCACAGATACGCAGTATTTT. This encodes CAISGRSTDTQYF.

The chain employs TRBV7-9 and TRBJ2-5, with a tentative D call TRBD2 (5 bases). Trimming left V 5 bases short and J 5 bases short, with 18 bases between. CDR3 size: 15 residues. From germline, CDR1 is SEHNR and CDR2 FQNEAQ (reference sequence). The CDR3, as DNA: TGTGCCAGCAGCCCGGAGAGGGCGGTGGGGGAGACCCAGTACTTC. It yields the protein CASSPERAVGETQYF.

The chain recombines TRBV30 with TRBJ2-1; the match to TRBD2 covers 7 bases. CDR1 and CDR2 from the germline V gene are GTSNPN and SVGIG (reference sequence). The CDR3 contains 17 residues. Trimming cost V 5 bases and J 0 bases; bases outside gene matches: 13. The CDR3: CAWAPPGGRSSYNEQFF. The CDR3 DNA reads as TGTGCCTGGGCTCCCCCGGGGGGAAGAAGCTCCTACAATGAGCAGTTCTTC.

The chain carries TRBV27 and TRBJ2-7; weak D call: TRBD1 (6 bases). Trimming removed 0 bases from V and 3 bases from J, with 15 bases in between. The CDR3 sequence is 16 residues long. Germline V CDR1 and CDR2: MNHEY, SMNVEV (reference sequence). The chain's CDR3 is CASSLSMGTRYYEQYF. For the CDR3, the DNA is TGTGCCAGCAGTTTATCGATGGGGACACGGTACTACGAGCAGTACTTC.

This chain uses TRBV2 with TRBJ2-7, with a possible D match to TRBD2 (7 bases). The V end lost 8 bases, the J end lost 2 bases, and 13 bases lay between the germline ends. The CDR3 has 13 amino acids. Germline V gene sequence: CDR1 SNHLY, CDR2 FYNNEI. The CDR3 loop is CASGRGHTYEQYF. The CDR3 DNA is TGTGCCAGCGGGAGGGGACATACCTACGAGCAGTACTTC.

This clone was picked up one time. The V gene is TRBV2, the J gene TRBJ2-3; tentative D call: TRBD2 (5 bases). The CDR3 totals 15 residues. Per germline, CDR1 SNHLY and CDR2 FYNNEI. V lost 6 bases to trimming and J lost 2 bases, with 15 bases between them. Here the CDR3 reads CASSPITSYTDTQYF. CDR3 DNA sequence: TGTGCCAGCAGCCCCATTACTAGTTACACAGATACGCAGTATTTT.

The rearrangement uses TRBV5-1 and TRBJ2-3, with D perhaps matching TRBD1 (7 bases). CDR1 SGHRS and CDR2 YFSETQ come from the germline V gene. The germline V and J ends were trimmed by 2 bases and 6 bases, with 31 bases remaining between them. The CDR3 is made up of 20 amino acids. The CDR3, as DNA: TGCGCCAGCAGCTTAAGACAACAGACCAGGGGGGAAAGTCACGGGGATACGCAGTATTTT. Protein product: CASSLRQQTRGESHGDTQYF.

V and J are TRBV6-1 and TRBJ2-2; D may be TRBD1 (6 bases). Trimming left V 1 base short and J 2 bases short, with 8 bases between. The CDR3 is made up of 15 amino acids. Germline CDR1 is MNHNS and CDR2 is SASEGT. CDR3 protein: CASSEVGTNTGELFF. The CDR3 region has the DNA TGTGCCAGCAGTGAAGTTGGGACAAACACCGGGGAGCTGTTTTTT.

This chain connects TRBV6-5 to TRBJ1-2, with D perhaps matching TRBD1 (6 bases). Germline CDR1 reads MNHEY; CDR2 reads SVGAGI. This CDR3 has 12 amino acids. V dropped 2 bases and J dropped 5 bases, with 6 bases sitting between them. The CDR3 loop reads CASSYRGYGYTF. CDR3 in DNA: TGTGCCAGCAGTTACAGGGGGTATGGCTACACCTTC.